This T cell receptor (beta chain) was captured by sequencing in a study of T-cell memory formation after mild COVID-19. Study-level information: Clustering of TCRs was largely donor specific. Broader study findings: While clones contracting from day 15 to 85 were balanced between CD4 and CD8, later expanders leaned CD4+.

The CDR3 totals 12 residues. Germline V gene sequence: CDR1 KGHDR, CDR2 SFDVKD. V lost 8 bases and J lost 4, with 11 bases in between. For this clonotype: As yet, its antigen is unknown.

One entry per CDR3 protein, called by TCRdb with MiXCR from the 5' RACE reads. The data show approximately 150,000 distinct CDR3 sequences, with approximately 6% seen just once and just over 2% held by the top ten. The genes are TRBV24-1 and TRBJ2-7, with D uncertain. Material: PBMCs or a T cell subset sorted from them (not recorded which). This clonotype was obtained from an adult woman who had mild COVID-19 (a few samples of this study predate the infection). Cell type and time point are not known. CDR3 residues: CATTVAWYEQYF. DNA for the CDR3: TGTGCCACCACAGTAGCCTGGTACGAGCAGTACTTC.